These 19 T cell receptor beta chains share one sample of origin, sequenced in a study of vaccination and CD4 T cells after COVID-19. The study sequenced cultured CD4+ T cell DNA using the Oncomine TCR Beta short-read assay. TCRdb independently ran MiXCR on the PCR reads; one entry per CDR3 protein. This sample has about 18,000 distinct CDR3 sequences, with about two thirds found just once. Treatment noted: roughly nine-day PBMC culture with coronavirus spike peptide pools or control peptides (ViraFEST assay). Their cognate antigens are unknown. The sequenced sample consisted of CD4+ T cells from blood, cultured in vitro. The receptor source for this set is a human donor who had recovered from COVID-19.

The V and J genes are TRBV24-1 and TRBJ1-4; tentatively, D is TRBD1 (6 bases). The V end was cut by 5 bases, the J end by 1 base, with 13 bases between. This CDR3 spans 16 amino acids. Germline V gene lookup returns CDR1 KGHDR and CDR2 SFDVKD. The CDR3 DNA sequence: TGTGCCACCAGTGTCGGGGGGGCAGGAACTAATGAAAAACTGTTTTTT. It codes for CATSVGGAGTNEKLFF.

This clonotype showed up just a few times. The CDR3 DNA follows: TGCAGTGCTAGCGTAGGAACTTATAATTCACCCCTCCACTTT. It codes for CSASVGTYNSPLHF. The chain has TRBV20-1 and TRBJ1-6; D gene unclear. V shed 3 bases and J shed 4 bases, with 10 bases lying between them. The CDR3 spans 14 residues. Germline CDR1 is DFQATT and CDR2 is SNEGSKA (reference sequence).

This sequence joins TRBV4-1 and TRBJ1-2, with D possibly matching TRBD1 (5 bases). The CDR3 has 13 residues. Between the trimmed V and J ends, which lost 0 bases and 5 bases, there was a span of 7 bases. CDR1 MGHRA and CDR2 YSYEKL come from the germline V gene. The CDR3 here is CASSQDGGYGYTF. The CDR3 coding sequence is TGCGCCAGCAGCCAAGATGGGGGGTATGGCTACACCTTC.

The chain recombines TRBV25-1 with TRBJ1-2; 7 bases align to TRBD1. The CDR3 consists of 15 residues. The germline CDR1 and CDR2 sequences are MGHDK and SYGVNS. The J segment lost 4 bases and the V segment lost 2 bases, leaving 7 bases of the junction unmatched. The DNA for the CDR3 is TGTGCCAGCAGTGAAGCGATGACAGGGAGCTATGGCTACACCTTC. This codes for CASSEAMTGSYGYTF.

This rearrangement joins TRBV6-2 or TRBV6-3 to TRBJ2-7; D might be TRBD1 or TRBD2, each matching 5 bases. Germline values: CDR1 MNHEY, CDR2 SVGEGT. The CDR3 extends over 15 amino acids. Trimming removed 0 bases from V and 2 bases from J, with 11 bases in between. DNA of the CDR3: TGTGCCAGCAGTTACTCGCAGGGAGTGACCTACGAGCAGTACTTC. As protein: CASSYSQGVTYEQYF.

The chain has TRBV7-3 and TRBJ2-1, with D hard to call. The ends were cut back, 5 bases at V and 9 bases at J, with 11 bases in the middle. CDR1 is SGHTA, CDR2 FQGTGA, per germline. CDR3 length: 12 amino acids. The chain's CDR3 is CASSKSLGEQFF. In DNA, the CDR3 is TGTGCCAGCAGCAAATCGTTGGGTGAGCAGTTCTTC.

There are a few counts of this clonotype. This sequence joins TRBV20-1 and TRBJ1-2; D perhaps matches TRBD1 (5 bases). Germline-derived CDR1 and CDR2 are DFQATT and SNEGSKA (reference sequence). This CDR3 comprises 12 residues. V lost 2 bases and J 6 bases, leaving 10 bases between the germline ends. Here the CDR3 reads CSARYGGDGYTF. The CDR3 nucleotides read TGCAGTGCTAGATATGGGGGAGATGGCTACACCTTC.

The chain joins TRBV5-1 to TRBJ1-1, with D hard to call. The germline V gene encodes CDR1 SGHRS and CDR2 YFSETQ. The length of the CDR3 is 15 residues. The V end was cut by 4 bases, the J end by 10 bases, with 23 bases between. Here the CDR3 reads CASSDPGRNLLGAFF. The CDR3 DNA reads TGCGCCAGCAGCGACCCCGGCAGGAACCTTTTGGGAGCTTTCTTT.

This chain connects TRBV20-1 to TRBJ1-3; TRBD1 is a possible D gene (6 bases). Germline V CDR1 and CDR2: DFQATT, SNEGSKA (reference sequence). With 0 bases removed from V and 0 bases from J, the gap between germline ends came to 9 bases. The CDR3 has 15 amino acids. The CDR3 protein is CSARDADSSGNTIYF. The CDR3, as DNA: TGCAGTGCTAGAGATGCGGACAGCTCTGGAAACACCATATATTTT.

This sequence joins TRBV20-1 and TRBJ2-3; 9 bases align to TRBD2. V shed 0 bases, J shed 4 bases, and the junction held 8 bases outside the gene matches. Germline V gene lookup returns CDR1 DFQATT and CDR2 SNEGSKA (reference sequence). There are 16 residues in the CDR3. The CDR3, as DNA: TGCAGTGCTAGAGATCCTCCTAGCGGGATAGCAGATACGCAGTATTTT. This codes for CSARDPPSGIADTQYF.

This rearrangement joins TRBV6-5 to TRBJ2-7, with a weak D call TRBD1 (6 bases). V lost 2 bases and J lost 4, with 9 bases in between. The length of the CDR3 is 13 residues. From germline, CDR1 is MNHEY and CDR2 SVGAGI. CDR3 protein: CASSYDRPYEQYF. DNA for the CDR3: TGTGCCAGCAGTTACGACAGGCCATACGAGCAGTACTTC.

The chain is built from TRBV4-3 and TRBJ2-5; 7 nucleotides line up with TRBD2. CDR1 and CDR2 (germline): LGHNA, YSLEER. The CDR3 loop spans 15 amino acids. The V segment lost 1 base and the J segment 5 bases; nucleotides outside the gene matches: 7. In DNA form, the CDR3 reads TGCGCCAGCAGCCAAGGGGGCGCCGGGAGGGAGACCCAGTACTTC. Its translation: CASSQGGAGRETQYF.

The chain has TRBV20-1 and TRBJ2-7, with TRBD1 matching 7 bases. The germline gives CDR1 DFQATT, CDR2 SNEGSKA (reference sequence). The CDR3 sequence is 13 residues long. Germline trimming cut 6 bases from V and 3 bases from J; bases unmatched to any gene: 8. The CDR3 DNA sequence: TGCAGTGCCCCGCGACAGGGCGGCTACGAGCAGTACTTC. This sequence encodes CSAPRQGGYEQYF.

There are a few counts of this clonotype. This chain connects TRBV7-9 to TRBJ2-5, with 7 bases matching TRBD1. Per germline, CDR1 SEHNR and CDR2 FQNEAQ (reference sequence). CDR3 size: 15 residues. V gave up 7 bases and J gave up 2 bases; unmatched junction bases: 10. The CDR3, as DNA: TGTGCCAGCACCCATAAACAGGGGACGCAAGAGACCCAGTACTTC. It yields the protein CASTHKQGTQETQYF.

The rearrangement uses TRBV18 and TRBJ2-5, with D unclear. The CDR3 is 12 residues long. Germline CDR1 reads KGHSH; CDR2 reads LQKENI. V dropped 8 bases and J dropped 5 bases, with 12 bases sitting between them. Here the CDR3 DNA reads TGTGCCAGCCATACCCTTAGGGAGACCCAGTACTTC. Encoded protein: CASHTLRETQYF.

In its sample, this clonotype was seen a few times. This rearrangement joins TRBV7-2 to TRBJ1-5; D is possibly TRBD1 (5 bases). CDR1 SGHTA and CDR2 FQGNSA come from the germline V gene. The CDR3 length is 16 residues. V lost 2 bases and J lost 0, with 11 bases in between. The CDR3 reads CASSLIQGYSNQPQHF. In DNA, the CDR3 is TGTGCCAGCAGCTTAATTCAGGGATATAGCAATCAGCCCCAGCATTTT.

The chain combines TRBV28 with TRBJ1-2; 7 nucleotides agree with TRBD1. The V gene's germline CDR1 is MDHEN and CDR2 SYDVKM. V was pared by 3 bases and J by 4 bases, with 11 bases of the junction left unmatched. This CDR3 comprises 16 residues. The CDR3 DNA sequence: TGTGCCAGCAGTTTCGGGACAGCCATTCCTTTCTATGGCTACACCTTC. Translation: CASSFGTAIPFYGYTF.

J is TRBJ1-2 and V is TRBV10-3; D unclear. Trimming took 6 bases from V and 2 from J, leaving 10 bases between them. The CDR3 contains 13 residues. Germline CDR1 is ENHRY and CDR2 is SYGVKD. Here the CDR3 reads CAIRAQENYGYTF. The CDR3 DNA reads TGTGCCATCAGAGCCCAGGAAAACTATGGCTACACCTTC.

This chain joins TRBV20-1 and TRBJ1-2; D unclear. Germline V lookup: CDR1 DFQATT, CDR2 SNEGSKA (reference sequence). V was shortened by 3 bases and J by 2 bases, with 10 bases between the two germline ends. This CDR3 comprises 13 residues. CDR3 sequence (DNA): TGCAGTGCTAGGCAAGGCCACAACTATGGCTACACCTTC. The encoded protein is CSARQGHNYGYTF.